This T cell receptor (beta chain) was sequenced for a study of immune heterogeneity within non-small cell lung tumors. Study summary: A handful of squamous cell carcinomas, around ten non-squamous carcinomas and 1 not otherwise specified made up the tumors. The study, taken as a whole, reports: Different patients shared few of their high-frequency T-cell receptor beta clonotypes.

V lost 6 bases, J lost 5 bases, and 12 bases stayed unmatched. The CDR3 totals 15 residues. Germline V CDR1 and CDR2: LNHDA, SQIVND (reference sequence). Remarks on this clonotype: Antigen: not known.

Samples each supplied approximately 600 ng of bulk tumor genomic DNA as template. Multiple widely separated biopsies were taken from each primary tumor at surgery. Enrolled patients presented with newly diagnosed, previously untreated non-small cell lung cancer and underwent curative surgery. Donation came from patients with newly diagnosed non-small cell lung cancer who were having surgery with curative intent. Using 32 V and 13 J primers, multiplex PCR amplified TCR beta CDR3. TCRdb reprocessed the multiplex PCR reads with MiXCR, giving one entry per CDR3 protein. The sample yields 9,900 or so distinct CDR3 sequences, roughly 29% seen once.

This TCR came from a woman in her forties or fifties with non-small cell lung cancer. The chain employs TRBV19 and TRBJ1-1; 7 nucleotides align to TRBD1. Sequenced: lung tumor tissue. CDR3 loop: CASRAGKGGLTEAFF. CDR3 sequence (DNA): TGTGCCAGTAGGGCCGGGAAAGGGGGCCTTACTGAAGCTTTCTTT.